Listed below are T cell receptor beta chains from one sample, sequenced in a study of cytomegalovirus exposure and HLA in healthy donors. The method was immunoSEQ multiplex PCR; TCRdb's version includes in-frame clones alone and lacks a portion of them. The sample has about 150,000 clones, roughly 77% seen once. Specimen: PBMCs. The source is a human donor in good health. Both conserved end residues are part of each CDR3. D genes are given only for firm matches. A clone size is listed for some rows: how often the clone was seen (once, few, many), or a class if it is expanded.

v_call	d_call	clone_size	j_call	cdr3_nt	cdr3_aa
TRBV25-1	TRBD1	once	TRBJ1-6	TGTGCCAGCAGTGTCGGGACAGGGCACAATTCACCCCTCCACTTT	CASSVGTGHNSPLHF
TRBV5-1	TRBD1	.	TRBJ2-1	TGCGCCAGCAAAGTTCCGGGACAGGGGGGGCGGAAGCAGTTCTTC	CASKVPGQGGRKQFF
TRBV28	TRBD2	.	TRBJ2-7	TGTGCCAGCAGTCGACCCATAGCGGGAGCGGGAGAGCAGTACTTC	CASSRPIAGAGEQYF
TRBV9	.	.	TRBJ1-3	TGTGCCAGCAGCGTGTCGGGTGATGGAGGAAACACCATATATTTT	CASSVSGDGGNTIYF
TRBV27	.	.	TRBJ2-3	TGTGCCAGCAGTTTACTAGGAACTAGCACAGATACGCAGTATTTT	CASSLLGTSTDTQYF
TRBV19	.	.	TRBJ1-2	TGTGCCAGTAGCGTGACGGGGATGTATGGCTACACCTTC	CASSVTGMYGYTF
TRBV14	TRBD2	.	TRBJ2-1	TGTGCCAGCGCGCTAGCGGGGCCCCAGTTCTTC	CASALAGPQFF
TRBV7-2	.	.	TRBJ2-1	TGTGCCAGCAGCTACGGATGGGGCATGGATGAGCAGTTCTTC	CASSYGWGMDEQFF
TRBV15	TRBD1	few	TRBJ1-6	TGTGCCACCAGCAGAGGGACAGGGACGAATTCACCCCTCCACTTT	CATSRGTGTNSPLHF
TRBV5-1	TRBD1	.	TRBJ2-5	TGCGCCAGCAGCTTACTAACCGGGACAGAGCAAGAGACCCAGTACTTC	CASSLLTGTEQETQYF
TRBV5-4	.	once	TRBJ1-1	TGTGCCAGCAGCTTGGCCTCATGGCTGAACACTGAAGCTTTCTTT	CASSLASWLNTEAFF
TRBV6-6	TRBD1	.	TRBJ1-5	TGTGCCAGCAGCCGTTGGGACAGGGATCAGCCCCAGCATTTT	CASSRWDRDQPQHF
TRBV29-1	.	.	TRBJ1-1	TGCAGCGTTGTCTACAGCAACACTGAAGCTTTCTTT	CSVVYSNTEAFF